These 11 T cell receptor beta chains were all obtained from the same sample, sequenced in a study of CXCR3-negative and CXCR3-positive naive CD8 T cells. General observations from the study: Greater hydrophobicity was found in TRB CDR3s of CXCR3-positive naive cells than of CXCR3-negative naive cells.

TRB cDNA was prepared as libraries by UMI-labeled 5' RACE. TCRdb reprocessed the 5' RACE reads and keeps a single row for each CDR3 protein, giving no DNA. This specimen shows 90,000 to 150,000 distinct CDR3 sequences; the ten leading clones hold just over 0.35%. No antigen has been assigned to these receptors. The source material was naive CXCR3+ CD8+ T cells from blood. As to subset: CD45RO-CCR7+CD27+CD95- naive CD8+ T cells expressing CXCR3 (TNR3+). The receptors here all came from a human donor in good health. Some clones in this sample may be carry-over from other donors' samples.

This chain uses TRBV11-2 with TRBJ2-5; the TRBD2 assignment by TCRdb is unverifiable without DNA. Germline loops: CDR1 SGHAT, CDR2 FQNNGV. There are 15 residues in the CDR3. The CDR3 loop is CASNPLAGIQETQYF.

This chain joins TRBV7-2 and TRBJ1-3. Germline CDR1 SGHTA, CDR2 FQGNSA. The CDR3 is 15 residues long. CDR3 sequence: CASSFEPRSGNTIYF. Combining the CDR3 with reference TRBV7-2 and TRBJ1-3 gives the whole variable domain GAGVSQSPSNKVTEKGKDVELRCDPISGHTALYWYRQSLGQGLEFLIYFQGNSAPDKSGLPSDRFSAERTGGSVSTLTIQRTQQEDSAVYLCASSFEPRSGNTIYFGEGSWLTVV.

This chain links TRBV7-9 with TRBJ2-1; TCRdb gives TRBD2 as the D gene, but with no DNA this cannot be confirmed. The CDR3 consists of 15 residues. The germline V gene encodes CDR1 SEHNR and CDR2 FQNEAQ (reference sequence). CDR3 sequence reads: CASSSRLASNNEQFF.

This chain links TRBV11-2 with TRBJ2-1; TCRdb names TRBD2, which stays unverified in the absence of DNA. The CDR3 has 16 amino acids. CDR1 and CDR2 (germline): SGHAT, FQNNGV. The CDR3: CASSSSSSGINNEQFF.

The chain joins TRBV24-1 to TRBJ2-1; there is no DNA to check the TCRdb D call of TRBD1. The germline V gene has CDR1 KGHDR and CDR2 SFDVKD. The CDR3 has 15 residues. The CDR3 here is CATSSVGPSYKEQFF.

V gene TRBV12-3 or TRBV12-4 combines with J gene TRBJ2-6; TCRdb indicates TRBD1, and absent DNA this call remains unverified. CDR3 length: 16 residues. The CDR3: CASSLDRPSGANVLTF.

The V and J genes are TRBV15 and TRBJ1-4. The CDR3 spans 16 residues. Germline CDR1 LNHNV, CDR2 YYDKDF (reference sequence). The CDR3 loop is CATSRDLVMANEKLFF.

The rearrangement joins TRBV29-1 to TRBJ2-5; absent DNA, TCRdb's TRBD1 call cannot be checked. There are 14 residues in the CDR3. Looked up from germline, CDR1 is SQVTM and CDR2 is ANQGSEA. The chain's CDR3 is CSVDSWPREETQYF.

The rearrangement links TRBV12-3 or TRBV12-4 to TRBJ1-6; without DNA, the TCRdb call of TRBD1 cannot be checked. There are 15 residues in the CDR3. The CDR3: CASSLSVGGTSPLHF.

The V call is TRBV4-3, the J call TRBJ2-7. In germline, CDR1 is LGHNA, CDR2 YSLEER. CDR3 size: 16 residues. CDR3 protein: CASSQEFRTQLYEQYF.

The chain uses TRBV6-5 and TRBJ2-2; TCRdb picks TRBD2, but there is no DNA to check that call. Germline CDR1 reads MNHEY; CDR2 reads SVGAGI. The CDR3 sequence is 12 residues long. CDR3 loop: CASIQPSGELFF.